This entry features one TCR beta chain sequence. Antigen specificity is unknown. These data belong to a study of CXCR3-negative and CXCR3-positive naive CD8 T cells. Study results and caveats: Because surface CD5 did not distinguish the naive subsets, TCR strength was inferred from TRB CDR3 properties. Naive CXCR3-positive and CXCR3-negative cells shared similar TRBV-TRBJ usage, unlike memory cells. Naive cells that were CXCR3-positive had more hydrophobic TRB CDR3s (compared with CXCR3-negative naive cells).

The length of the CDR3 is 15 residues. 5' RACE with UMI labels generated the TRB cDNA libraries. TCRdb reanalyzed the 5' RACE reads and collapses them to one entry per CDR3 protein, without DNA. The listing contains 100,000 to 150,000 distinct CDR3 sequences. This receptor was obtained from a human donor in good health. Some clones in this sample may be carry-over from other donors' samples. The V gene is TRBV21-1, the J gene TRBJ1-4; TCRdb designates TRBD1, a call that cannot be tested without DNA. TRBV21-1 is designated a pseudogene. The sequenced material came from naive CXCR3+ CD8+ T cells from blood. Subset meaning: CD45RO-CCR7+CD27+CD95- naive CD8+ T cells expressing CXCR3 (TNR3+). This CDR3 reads CASSGRTGLGEKLFF.